These 11 T cell receptor beta chains came from one sample sequenced in a study of neurological immune-mediated disorders. The time point denotes: technical triplicate 1. One entry per CDR3 protein results from TCRdb running MiXCR on the 5' RACE reads. This sample yields fewer than 30,000 distinct CDR3 sequences, of which roughly 13% are seen a single time; roughly 5.4% belongs to the top ten. Source material: CD4+ T cells from blood. These receptor sequences come from a female donor with HTLV-1-associated myelopathy (HAM/TSP).

This clonotype was picked up many times. V is TRBV20-1 and J is TRBJ2-7, with 7 bases aligning to TRBD1. CDR1 is DFQATT, CDR2 SNEGSKA, per germline (reference sequence). CDR3 length equals 14 residues. V lost 1 base to trimming and J lost 1 base; unmatched junction nucleotides: 4. In nucleotides, the CDR3 is TGCAGTGCTAGAGCTGGACAGGCTTCCTACGAGCAGTACTTC. Amino acid sequence: CSARAGQASYEQYF.

This clonotype occurred many times. V usage is TRBV5-5 and J usage is TRBJ2-7, with 14 bases matching TRBD2. This CDR3 has 17 residues. V dropped 6 bases and J dropped 5; count of bases not matched to a gene: 13. CDR1 is SGHKS and CDR2 is YYEKEE in the germline V gene (reference sequence). The CDR3 is CASINSGGLAGVNEQYF. For the CDR3, the DNA is TGTGCCAGCATAAATTCGGGGGGACTAGCGGGAGTCAACGAGCAGTACTTC.

At least ten counts were recorded for this clonotype. The V gene is TRBV20-1, the J gene TRBJ2-5; 8 nucleotides match TRBD2. The CDR3 is made up of 16 amino acids. The trim removed 1 base at V and 7 bases at J, leaving 14 bases unmatched. Germline CDR1 reads DFQATT; CDR2 reads SNEGSKA (reference sequence). CDR3 sequence reads: CSARVLGREVLGTQYF. The CDR3 coding sequence is TGCAGTGCTAGAGTCCTAGGGCGGGAGGTTTTAGGGACCCAGTACTTC.

This clonotype was observed many times. J is TRBJ2-1 and V is TRBV7-2; TRBD2 agrees at 8 bases. V lost 3 bases, J lost 5 bases, and 6 bases stayed unmatched. This CDR3 spans 15 amino acids. The germline V gene has CDR1 SGHTA and CDR2 FQGNSA. The CDR3 region is CASSFSPGGDNEQFF. The CDR3 DNA sequence: TGTGCCAGCAGCTTTAGTCCCGGGGGGGACAATGAGCAGTTCTTC. Combining the CDR3 with reference TRBV7-2 and TRBJ2-1 gives the whole variable domain GAGVSQSPSNKVTEKGKDVELRCDPISGHTALYWYRQSLGQGLEFLIYFQGNSAPDKSGLPSDRFSAERTGGSVSTLTIQRTQQEDSAVYLCASSFSPGGDNEQFFGPGTRLTVL.

Concerning this clonotype: Because the CDR3's place on the DNA is in doubt, the DNA is left out and the CDR3 is given as listed by TCRdb. The chain joins TRBV5-1 to TRBJ1-1. CDR1 SGHRS and CDR2 YFSETQ come from the germline V gene. The CDR3 is 22 amino acids long, termini counted. The CDR3 region is CASSFYICSARRRGPVNTEAFF.

A word on this clonotype: This sequence may be a read error, since a much larger clone differs from it by one base. The CDR3 spells CASSFSGASYNEQLF. The CDR3 nucleotides read TGTGCCAGCAGCTTTAGCGGGGCTTCCTACAATGAGCAGTTATTC. The chain links TRBV7-8 to TRBJ2-1, with 8 bases that match TRBD2. Germline CDR1 and CDR2: SGHVS and FQNEAQ. The CDR3 spans 15 residues.

In this sample, this clonotype turned up many times. The genes are TRBV29-1 and TRBJ2-3; 13 bases are a match to TRBD2. Germline V lookup: CDR1 SQVTM, CDR2 ANQGSEA. The CDR3 contains 14 residues. V trimming: 6 bases; J trimming: 5 bases; junction bases outside the gene matches: 5. As DNA, the CDR3 is TGCAGCGTCCGGACTAGCGGGAGTAGAGATACGCAGTATTTT. Protein: CSVRTSGSRDTQYF.

This clonotype was observed at least ten times. This sequence joins TRBV20-1 and TRBJ1-5; perhaps TRBD1 as D (5 bases). The germline V and J ends were trimmed by 5 bases and 5 bases, with 16 bases remaining between them. The CDR3 covers 14 residues. Germline CDR1 reads DFQATT; CDR2 reads SNEGSKA (reference sequence). The CDR3 region is CSAALGARDQPQHF. The CDR3 DNA is TGCAGTGCTGCGTTAGGGGCGAGGGATCAGCCCCAGCATTTT.

This clonotype was observed many times. The chain joins TRBV5-6 to TRBJ2-2; D possibly corresponds to TRBD1 (5 bases). Looked up from germline, CDR1 is SGHDT and CDR2 is YYEEEE. The CDR3 has 14 amino acids. V lost 2 bases to trimming and J lost 0 bases, with 5 bases between them. Written as DNA, the CDR3 is TGTGCCAGCAGCTTAGGGGCGAACACCGGGGAGCTGTTTTTT. Amino acids: CASSLGANTGELFF.

This clonotype was recorded many times. The chain uses TRBV5-1 and TRBJ2-7; 10 nucleotides match TRBD1. Trimming took 3 bases from V and 2 from J; bases not matched to a gene: 5. Germline assignment: CDR1 SGHRS and CDR2 YFSETQ. The CDR3 length is 15 residues. In nucleotides, the CDR3 is TGCGCCAGCAGCTCCTCCGGACAGGGGGCCTACGAGCAGTACTTC. Its protein product is CASSSSGQGAYEQYF.

This clonotype showed up many times. The V and J genes are TRBV6-1 and TRBJ1-2, with no clear D. The CDR3 spans 14 residues. The germline gives CDR1 MNHNS, CDR2 SASEGT. The germline V and J ends were trimmed by 2 bases and 0 bases, with 7 bases remaining between them. Written as DNA, the CDR3 is TGTGCCAGCAGTGAAACCGGACCTAACTATGGCTACACCTTC. It is translated as CASSETGPNYGYTF.